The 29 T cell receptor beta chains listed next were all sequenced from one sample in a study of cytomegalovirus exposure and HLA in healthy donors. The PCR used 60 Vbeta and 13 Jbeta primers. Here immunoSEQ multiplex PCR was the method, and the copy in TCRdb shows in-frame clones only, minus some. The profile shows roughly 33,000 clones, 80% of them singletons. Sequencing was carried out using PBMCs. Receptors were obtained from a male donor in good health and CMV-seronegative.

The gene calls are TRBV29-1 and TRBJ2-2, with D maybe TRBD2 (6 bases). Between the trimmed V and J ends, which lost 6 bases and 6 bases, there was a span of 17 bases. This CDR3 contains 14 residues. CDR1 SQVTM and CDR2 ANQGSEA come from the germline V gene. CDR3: CSVTGLSLAGELFF. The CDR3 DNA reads TGCAGCGTCACGGGACTCTCTTTGGCCGGGGAGCTGTTTTTT.

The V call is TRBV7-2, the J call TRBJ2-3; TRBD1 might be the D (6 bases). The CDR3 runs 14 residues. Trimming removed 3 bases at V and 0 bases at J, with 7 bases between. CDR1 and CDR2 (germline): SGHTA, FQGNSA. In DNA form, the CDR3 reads TGTGCCAGCAGCTTCCAGGGGAGCACAGATACGCAGTATTTT. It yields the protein CASSFQGSTDTQYF.

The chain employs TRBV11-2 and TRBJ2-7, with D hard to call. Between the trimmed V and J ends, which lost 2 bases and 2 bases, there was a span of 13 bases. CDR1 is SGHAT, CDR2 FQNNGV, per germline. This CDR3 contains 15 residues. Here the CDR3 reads CASSLHTPGTYEQYF. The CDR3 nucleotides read TGTGCCAGCAGCTTACACACCCCTGGCACCTACGAGCAGTACTTC.

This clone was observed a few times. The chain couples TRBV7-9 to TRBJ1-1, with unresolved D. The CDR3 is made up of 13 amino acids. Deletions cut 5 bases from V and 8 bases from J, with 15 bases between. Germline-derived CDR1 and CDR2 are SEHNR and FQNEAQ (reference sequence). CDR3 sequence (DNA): TGTGCCAGCAGCCTAGGAACGGGGAACGAAGCTTTCTTT. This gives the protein CASSLGTGNEAFF.

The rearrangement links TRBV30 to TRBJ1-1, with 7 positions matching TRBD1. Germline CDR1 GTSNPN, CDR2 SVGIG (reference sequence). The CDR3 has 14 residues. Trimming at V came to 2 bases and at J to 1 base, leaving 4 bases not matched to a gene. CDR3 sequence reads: CAWSRGPENTEAFF. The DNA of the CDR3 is TGTGCCTGGAGTAGGGGGCCCGAGAACACTGAAGCTTTCTTT.

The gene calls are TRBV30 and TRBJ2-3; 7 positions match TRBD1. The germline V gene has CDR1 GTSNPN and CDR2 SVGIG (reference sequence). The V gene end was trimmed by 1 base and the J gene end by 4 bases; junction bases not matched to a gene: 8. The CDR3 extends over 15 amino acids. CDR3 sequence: CAWSGSGGVADTQYF. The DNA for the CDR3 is TGTGCCTGGAGTGGCTCAGGGGGAGTAGCAGATACGCAGTATTTT.

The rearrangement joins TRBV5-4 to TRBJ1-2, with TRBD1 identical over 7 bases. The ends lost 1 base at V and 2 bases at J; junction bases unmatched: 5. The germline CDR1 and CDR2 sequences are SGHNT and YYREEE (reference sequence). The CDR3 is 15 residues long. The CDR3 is CASSLPTGLNYGYTF. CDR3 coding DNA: TGTGCCAGCAGCTTGCCGACAGGGCTCAACTATGGCTACACCTTC.

Here the CDR3 reads CASSLSVQFGGSGANVLTF. The CDR3 DNA reads as TGTGCCAGCAGTTTATCGGTCCAGTTCGGGGGTTCGGGGGCCAACGTCCTGACTTTC. V and J are TRBV27 and TRBJ2-6; D might be TRBD2 (6 bases). Trimming took off 0 bases at V and 4 bases at J, with 19 bases between the two ends. Germline values: CDR1 MNHEY, CDR2 SMNVEV (reference sequence). This CDR3 has 19 residues. Together with reference TRBV27 and TRBJ2-6, the CDR3 gives the full variable domain: EAQVTQNPRYLITVTGKKLTVTCSQNMNHEYMSWYRQDPGLGLRQIYYSMNVEVTDKGDVPEGYKVSRKEKRNFPLILESPSPNQTSLYFCASSLSVQFGGSGANVLTFGAGSRLTVL.

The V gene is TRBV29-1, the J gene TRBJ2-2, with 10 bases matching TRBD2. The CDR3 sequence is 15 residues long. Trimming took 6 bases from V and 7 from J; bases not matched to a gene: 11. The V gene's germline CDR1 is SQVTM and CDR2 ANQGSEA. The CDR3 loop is CSVRRSGRQDGELFF. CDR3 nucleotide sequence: TGCAGCGTGCGGCGTAGCGGGAGGCAGGACGGGGAGCTGTTTTTT.

CDR3 DNA: TGTGCCAGCAGTTGGGGGGTGATTGGGGCTGAAGCTTTCTTT. Translating gives CASSWGVIGAEAFF. This chain links TRBV7-2 with TRBJ1-1; D is possibly TRBD1 (5 bases). V was trimmed by 6 bases and J by 6 bases, leaving 17 bases between them. The CDR3 contains 14 residues. The germline CDR1 and CDR2 sequences are SGHTA and FQGNSA.

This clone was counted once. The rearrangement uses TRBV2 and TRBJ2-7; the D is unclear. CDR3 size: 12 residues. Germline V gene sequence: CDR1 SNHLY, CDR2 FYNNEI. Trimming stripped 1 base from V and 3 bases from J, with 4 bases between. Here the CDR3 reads CASSEVNYEQYF. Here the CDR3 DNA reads TGTGCCAGCAGTGAAGTAAACTACGAGCAGTACTTC.

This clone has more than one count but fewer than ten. The CDR3 protein is CASSTLLTYNEQFF. DNA of the CDR3: TGTGCCAGCAGCACCCTATTAACCTACAATGAGCAGTTCTTC. The chain has TRBV5-4 and TRBJ2-1; D remains unclear. Germline-derived CDR1 and CDR2 are SGHNT and YYREEE (reference sequence). This CDR3 contains 14 residues. Trimming removed 4 bases from V and 2 bases from J, with 10 bases in between.

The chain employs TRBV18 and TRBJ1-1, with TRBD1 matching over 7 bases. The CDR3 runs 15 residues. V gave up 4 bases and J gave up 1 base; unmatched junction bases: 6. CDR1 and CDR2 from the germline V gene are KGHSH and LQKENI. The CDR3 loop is CASSLSTGANTEAFF. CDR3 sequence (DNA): TGTGCCAGCTCACTTTCAACAGGGGCGAACACTGAAGCTTTCTTT.

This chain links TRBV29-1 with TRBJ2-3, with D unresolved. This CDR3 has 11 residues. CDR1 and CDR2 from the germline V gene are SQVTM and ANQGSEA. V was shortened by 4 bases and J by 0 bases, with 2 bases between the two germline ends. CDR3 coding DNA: TGCAGCGTTGTAAGCACAGATACGCAGTATTTT. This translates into CSVVSTDTQYF.

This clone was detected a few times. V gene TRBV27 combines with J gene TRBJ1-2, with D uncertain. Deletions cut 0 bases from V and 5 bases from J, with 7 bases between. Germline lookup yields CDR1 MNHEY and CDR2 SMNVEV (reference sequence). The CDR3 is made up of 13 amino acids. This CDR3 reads CASSLSGLYGYTF. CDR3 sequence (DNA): TGTGCCAGCAGTTTATCGGGCCTTTATGGCTACACCTTC.

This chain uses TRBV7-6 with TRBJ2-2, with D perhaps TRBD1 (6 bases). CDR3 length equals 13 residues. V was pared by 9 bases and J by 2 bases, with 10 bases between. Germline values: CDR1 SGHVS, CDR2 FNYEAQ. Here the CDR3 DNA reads TGTGCCAGTACGGACAGAAACACCGGGGAGCTGTTTTTT. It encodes CASTDRNTGELFF.

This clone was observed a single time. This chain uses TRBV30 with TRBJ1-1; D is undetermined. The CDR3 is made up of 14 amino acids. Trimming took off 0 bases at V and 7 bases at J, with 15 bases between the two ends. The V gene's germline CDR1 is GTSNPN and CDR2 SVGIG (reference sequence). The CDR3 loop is CAWSVQNKISEAFF. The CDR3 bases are TGTGCCTGGAGTGTACAAAATAAAATAAGTGAAGCTTTCTTT.

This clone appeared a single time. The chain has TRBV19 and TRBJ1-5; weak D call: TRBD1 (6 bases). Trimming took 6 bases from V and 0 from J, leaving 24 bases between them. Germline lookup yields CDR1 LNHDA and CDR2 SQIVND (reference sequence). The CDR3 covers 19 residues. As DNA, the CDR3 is TGTGCCAGTAGAAATACAGGGCTCTCCTGGGGGTATAGCAATCAGCCCCAGCATTTT. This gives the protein CASRNTGLSWGYSNQPQHF.

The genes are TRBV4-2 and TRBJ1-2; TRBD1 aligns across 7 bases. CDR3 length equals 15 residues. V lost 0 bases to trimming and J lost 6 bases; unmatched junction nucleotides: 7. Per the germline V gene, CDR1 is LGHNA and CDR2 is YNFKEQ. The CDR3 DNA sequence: TGTGCCAGCAGCCAAGAGACAGGGTATCATCATGGCTACACCTTC. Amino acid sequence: CASSQETGYHHGYTF.

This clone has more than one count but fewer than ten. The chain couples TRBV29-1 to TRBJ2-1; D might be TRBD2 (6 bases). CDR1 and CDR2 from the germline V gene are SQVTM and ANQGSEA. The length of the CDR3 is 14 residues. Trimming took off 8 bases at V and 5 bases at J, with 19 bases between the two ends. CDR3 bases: TGCAGCACCACCCACCAAGAGCGGGACAATGAGCAGTTCTTC. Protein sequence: CSTTHQERDNEQFF.

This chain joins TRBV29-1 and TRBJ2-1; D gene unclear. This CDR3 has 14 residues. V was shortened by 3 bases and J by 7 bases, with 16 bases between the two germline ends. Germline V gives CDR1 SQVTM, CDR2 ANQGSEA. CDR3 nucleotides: TGCAGCGTTGAGTCGAAAGCCCGTCCGAATGAGCAGTTCTTC. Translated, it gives CSVESKARPNEQFF.

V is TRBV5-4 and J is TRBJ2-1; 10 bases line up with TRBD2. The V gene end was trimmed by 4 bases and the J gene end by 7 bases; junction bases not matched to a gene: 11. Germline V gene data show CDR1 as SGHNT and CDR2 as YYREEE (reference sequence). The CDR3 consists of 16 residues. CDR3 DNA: TGTGCCAGCAGCCTGCCCCTAGCGGGAGTGCGGAATGAGCAGTTCTTC. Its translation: CASSLPLAGVRNEQFF.

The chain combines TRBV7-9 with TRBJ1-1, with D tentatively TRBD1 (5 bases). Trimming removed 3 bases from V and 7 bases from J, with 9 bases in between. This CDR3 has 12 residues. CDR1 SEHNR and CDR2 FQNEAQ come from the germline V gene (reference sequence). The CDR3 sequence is CASSFGGIEAFF. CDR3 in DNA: TGTGCCAGCAGCTTTGGGGGGATTGAAGCTTTCTTT.

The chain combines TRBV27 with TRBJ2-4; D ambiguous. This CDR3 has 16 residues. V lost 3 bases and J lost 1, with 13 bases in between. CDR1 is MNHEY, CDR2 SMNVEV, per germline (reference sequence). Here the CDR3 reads CASSFGPPWAKNIQYF. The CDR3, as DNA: TGTGCCAGCAGTTTTGGCCCGCCGTGGGCCAAAAACATTCAGTACTTC.

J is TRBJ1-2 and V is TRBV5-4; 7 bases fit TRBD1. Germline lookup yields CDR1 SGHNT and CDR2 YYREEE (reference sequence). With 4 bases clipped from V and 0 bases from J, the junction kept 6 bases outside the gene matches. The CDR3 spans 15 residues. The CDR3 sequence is CASSPWTGSNYGYTF. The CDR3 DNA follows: TGTGCCAGCAGCCCGTGGACAGGCTCTAACTATGGCTACACCTTC.

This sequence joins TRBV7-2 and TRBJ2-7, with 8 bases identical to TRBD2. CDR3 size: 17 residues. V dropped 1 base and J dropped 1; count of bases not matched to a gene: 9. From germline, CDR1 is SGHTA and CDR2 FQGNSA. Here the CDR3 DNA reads TGTGCCAGCAGCTTAGAAGCCCTAGCGGGCTCTTCCTACGAGCAGTACTTC. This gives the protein CASSLEALAGSSYEQYF.

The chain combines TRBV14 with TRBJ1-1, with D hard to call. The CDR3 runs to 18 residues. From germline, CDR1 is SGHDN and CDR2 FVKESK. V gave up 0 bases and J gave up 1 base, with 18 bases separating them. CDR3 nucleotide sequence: TGTGCCAGCAGCCAAGATATATGGGCAGTCAGCTCGAACACTGAAGCTTTCTTT. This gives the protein CASSQDIWAVSSNTEAFF.

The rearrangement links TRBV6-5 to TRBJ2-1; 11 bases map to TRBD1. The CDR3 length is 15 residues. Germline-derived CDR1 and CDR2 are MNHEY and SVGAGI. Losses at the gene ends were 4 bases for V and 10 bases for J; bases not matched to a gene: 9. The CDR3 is CASSSTGQGAEEQFF. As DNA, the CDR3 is TGTGCCAGCAGTTCCACCGGACAGGGGGCGGAAGAGCAGTTCTTC.

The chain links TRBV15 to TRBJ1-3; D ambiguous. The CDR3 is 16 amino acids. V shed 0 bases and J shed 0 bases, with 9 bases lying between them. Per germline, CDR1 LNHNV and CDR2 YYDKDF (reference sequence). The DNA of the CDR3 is TGTGCCACCAGCAGAGATGAGCTTCACTCTGGAAACACCATATATTTT. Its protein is CATSRDELHSGNTIYF.